This T cell receptor beta chain comes out of a study of cytomegalovirus exposure and HLA in healthy donors. The CDR3 covers 15 residues. Trimming removed 1 base at V and 2 bases at J, with 11 bases between. In germline, CDR1 is MGHRA, CDR2 YSYEKL. Vbeta (60) and Jbeta (13) primers were used in the PCR. Measured with immunoSEQ multiplex PCR; TCRdb has only the in-frame clones, and not every one. The sample includes approximately 80,000 clones, 55% to 70% of them seen just once. The clonotype originates from a woman in her 40s in good health and CMV-seropositive. The chain recombines TRBV4-1 with TRBJ1-1; no definite D call. Material for sequencing was PBMCs. The CDR3 region is CASSQVTQINTEAFF. DNA for the CDR3: TGCGCCAGCAGCCAAGTCACACAGATAAACACTGAAGCTTTCTTT.